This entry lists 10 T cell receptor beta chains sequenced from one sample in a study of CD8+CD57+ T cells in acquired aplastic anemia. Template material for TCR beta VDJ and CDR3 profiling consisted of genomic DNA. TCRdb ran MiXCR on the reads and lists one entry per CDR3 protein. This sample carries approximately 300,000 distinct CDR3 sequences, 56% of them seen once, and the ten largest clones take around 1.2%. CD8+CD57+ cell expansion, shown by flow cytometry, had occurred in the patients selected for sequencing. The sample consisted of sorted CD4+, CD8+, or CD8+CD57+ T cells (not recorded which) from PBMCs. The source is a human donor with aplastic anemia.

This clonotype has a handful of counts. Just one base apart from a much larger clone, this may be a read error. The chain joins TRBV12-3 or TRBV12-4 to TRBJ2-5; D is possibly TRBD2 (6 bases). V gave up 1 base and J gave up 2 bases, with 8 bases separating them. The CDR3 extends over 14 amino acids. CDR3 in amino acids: CASSLGGEQETQYF. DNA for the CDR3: TGTGCCAGCAGTTTAGGCGGGGAGCAAGAGACCCAGTACTTC.

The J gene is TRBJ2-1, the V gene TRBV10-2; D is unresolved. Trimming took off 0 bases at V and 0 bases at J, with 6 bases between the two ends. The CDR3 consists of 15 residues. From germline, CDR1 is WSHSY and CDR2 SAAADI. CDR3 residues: CASSESGFSYNEQFF. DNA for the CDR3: TGCGCCAGCAGTGAGTCGGGGTTCTCCTACAATGAGCAGTTCTTC.

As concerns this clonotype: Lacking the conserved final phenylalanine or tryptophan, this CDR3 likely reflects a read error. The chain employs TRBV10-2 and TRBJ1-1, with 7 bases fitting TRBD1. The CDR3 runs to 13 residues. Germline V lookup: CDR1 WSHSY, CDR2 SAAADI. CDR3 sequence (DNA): TGTGCCAGCAGTTTCTTACAGGGGACTGAAGCTTTCCTT. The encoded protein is CASSFLQGTEAFL.

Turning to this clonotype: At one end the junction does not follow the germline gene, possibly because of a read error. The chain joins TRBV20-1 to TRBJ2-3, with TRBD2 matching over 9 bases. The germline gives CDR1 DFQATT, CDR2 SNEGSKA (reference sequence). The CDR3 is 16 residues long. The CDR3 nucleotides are TGCAGTGCTAGCCCCATAGCGGGGGACAGCTCAGATGCGCAGTATTTT. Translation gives CSASPIAGDSSDAQYF.

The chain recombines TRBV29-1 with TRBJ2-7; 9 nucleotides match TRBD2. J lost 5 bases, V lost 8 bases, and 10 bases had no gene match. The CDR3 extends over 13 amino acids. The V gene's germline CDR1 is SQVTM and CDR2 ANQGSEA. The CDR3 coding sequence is TGCAGCTTGGGAGCGGGAGGAGCCCACGAGCAGTACTTC. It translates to CSLGAGGAHEQYF.

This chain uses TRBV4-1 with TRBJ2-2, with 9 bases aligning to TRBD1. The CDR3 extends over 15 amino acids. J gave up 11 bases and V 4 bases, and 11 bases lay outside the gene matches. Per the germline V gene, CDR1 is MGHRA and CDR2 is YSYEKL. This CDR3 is CASSLRLGQGYELFF. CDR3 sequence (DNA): TGCGCCAGCAGCCTCCGGTTGGGACAGGGCTATGAGCTGTTTTTT.

The CDR3 loop is CASSIDPRGNQPQHF. The CDR3 DNA reads TGTGCCAGTAGTATAGACCCGAGGGGCAATCAGCCCCAGCATTTT. This chain links TRBV19 with TRBJ1-5; no clear D gene. Between the trimmed V and J ends, which lost 0 bases and 2 bases, there was a span of 8 bases. From germline, CDR1 is LNHDA and CDR2 SQIVND (reference sequence). This CDR3 comprises 15 residues.

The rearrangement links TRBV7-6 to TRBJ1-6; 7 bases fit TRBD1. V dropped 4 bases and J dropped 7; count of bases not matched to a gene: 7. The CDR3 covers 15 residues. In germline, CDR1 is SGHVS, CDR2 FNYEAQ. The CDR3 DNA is TGTGCCAGCAGCTCCACGGGACAGTCAAATTCACCCCTCCACTTT. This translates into CASSSTGQSNSPLHF.

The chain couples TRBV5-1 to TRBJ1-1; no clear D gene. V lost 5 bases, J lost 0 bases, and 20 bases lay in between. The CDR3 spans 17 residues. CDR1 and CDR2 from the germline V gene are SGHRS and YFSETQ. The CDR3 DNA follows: TGCGCCAGCAGGGAGGGTCCGTATGGCCGAATGAACACTGAAGCTTTCTTT. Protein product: CASREGPYGRMNTEAFF.

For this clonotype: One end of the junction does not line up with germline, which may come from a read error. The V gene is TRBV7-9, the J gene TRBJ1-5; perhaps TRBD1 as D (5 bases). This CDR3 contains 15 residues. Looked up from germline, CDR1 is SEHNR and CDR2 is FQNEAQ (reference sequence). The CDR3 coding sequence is TGTGCCAGCAGCCTAGCCGGGACGGGCAATCAGCCCCAGCATTTT. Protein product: CASSLAGTGNQPQHF.